This entry features one T cell receptor (beta chain) sequence. This clonotype occurred many times. This receptor's antigen is unknown. No qualities accompany the bases; no much larger clone lies one base away. The sample belongs to a study of T cells in Graves' hyperthyroidism and ophthalmopathy (dated by TCRdb to the late 2010s). At the level of the whole study: Peripheral blood samples were taken at initial diagnosis, before any treatment was given. A discovery cohort of around 100 patients, roughly 43 with Graves' ophthalmopathy and over 55 with stable Graves' hyperthyroidism, was used to find distinguishing TCR V-J signatures. Prospective prediction of ophthalmopathy was tested in an independent validation cohort of approximately 19 hyperthyroidism patients and roughly 16 patients who later progressed to ophthalmopathy. The 100 or so discovery patients were divided at random into training and test sets in a 7:3 ratio. In addition, the study compared T-cell repertoires in thyroid tissue and in blood from over 5 Graves' hyperthyroidism patients. After blood sampling, hyperthyroidism patients were treated with methimazole at a starting dose of 30 mg daily, and ophthalmopathy patients were treated with high-dose intravenous methylprednisolone. The paper describes TCR Vbeta CDR3 sequencing of some 130 peripheral blood samples, made up of roughly 45 ophthalmopathy patients, approximately 76 hyperthyroidism patients and about 17 progressor patients.

TCR beta CDR3 regions were amplified from RNA transcripts. For the first round of RT-PCR on the TCR CDR3, the HTBI primer set was used together with the Qiagen OneStep RT-PCR kit. Libraries were constructed in a second round of multiplex PCR, after which size selection and purification were performed. Libraries were sequenced paired-end with 100 bp reads on an Illumina HiSeq2000. Turning to the authors' computational methods: SOAPnuke was used to process the raw data, throwing out any read that contained adapters or uncalled bases, had a mean Phred below 15, or lacked an exact constant-primer or identifier match. High-quality paired reads were merged with COPE v1.2.5, and unique nucleotide sequences were defined as clonotypes. MiTCR v1.1 was used to align the clonotypes against IMGT TRBV, TRBD and TRBJ reference segments. Analysis was restricted to V-J combinations with a frequency above 0.0001, which covered roughly 99% of repertoires. A TCS score was defined as the ratio between F50 (clonal expansion) and ExV (chaos), using BLOSUM62-based TCRdist between CDR3 peptides within each V-J. Welch's t-statistics and random forest reduced 514 V-J features to roughly 13, which were used in a naive Bayes classifier (R e1071). TCRdb reworked the public reads: Q25 trimming with fastp, MiXCR clone assembly, productive beta chains retained. Here each entry gathers all rows of one CDR3 protein and keeps the most common genes and DNA. TCRdb's processing, not the authors', yielded these V and J calls. A total of some 360,000 distinct CDR3 sequences appear in this sample, 15% to 20% of them only once. The biggest ten clones account for around 15% of the sample.

Ophthalmopathy patients had moderately to severely active disease, Clinical Activity Score of at least 3, NOSPECS grade of at least 4, and duration under 3 months. Exclusion was applied to patients with uncontrolled infections, other autoimmune diseases, pregnancy or lactation. Diagnoses were based on clinical symptoms, serum thyroxine and TRAb, thyroid ultrasound and orbital computed tomography. PBMCs were isolated from approximately 10 ml of fresh peripheral blood by Ficoll-Paque density gradient centrifugation. Trizol reagent was used to extract total RNA, and RNA quality was then checked on an Agilent 2100 Bioanalyzer. What the research found in general, with its limitations: In validation, the model predicted progression to ophthalmopathy a median of about 5.9 months before onset, with approximately 71% sensitivity and roughly 73% specificity. Ophthalmopathy was separated from stable hyperthyroidism by a 13 V-J signature model, with 85% to 90% sensitivity and 81% to 82% specificity obtained in cross-validation and 80%/75% obtained in testing. Most expanded thyroid clonotypes (frequency above 0.001) were also detected in blood, a finding suggesting that blood repertoires may reflect thyroid immune responses. Sample size was not statistically predetermined, and investigators were not blinded to group allocation.

Sequences SGHAT (CDR1) and FQNNGV (CDR2) are obtained from the germline V gene. The CDR3 measures 14 amino acids from cysteine to phenylalanine. The entry retains the CDR3 DNA only, 42 bases that are in frame from base 1. V is pared back by 2 bases and J by 2 bases, with 10 bases lying between the germline termini. Sequenced input: blood. The sequence links TRBV11-2 to TRBJ2-7, with the identity of the D gene unclear. This TCR was sampled from a woman between 40 and 50 years old with Graves' ophthalmopathy. This receptor has the CDR3 CASSLPSQTYEQYF. At the DNA level, the sequence is TGTGCCAGCAGCTTACCCAGTCAGACCTACGAGCAGTACTTC.